The present T cell receptor beta chain was sequenced within a study of blood T cell repertoires in COVID-19. Study at large: Researchers got acute and convalescent COVID-19 samples from the United States, Italy and Spain. T cells, B-cell-depleted T cells, or PBMCs provided the cDNA or gDNA that served as material.

Repertoires were generated with immunoSEQ multiplex PCR, while TCRdb's copy carries only in-frame clones and drops some. The sample yields over 250,000 clones, roughly 86% seen once. The V gene end was trimmed by 0 bases and the J gene end by 7 bases; junction bases not matched to a gene: 10. The CDR3 is made up of 17 amino acids. Germline V gene sequence: CDR1 SGHNT, CDR2 YYREEE (reference sequence). This study enrolled people aged 18 to 89 from around 26 US geographic areas. In Cohort 3, a recovered donor had either two negative PCRs, clearance, or symptom resolution. Sequencing was performed on PBMCs or T cells enriched from blood (not recorded which). The V call is TRBV5-4, the J call TRBJ2-2, with 9 bases aligning to TRBD2. The sequence came from a woman aged 60 to 75 who had recovered from COVID-19. CDR3 nucleotide sequence: TGTGCCAGCAGCTTGGTACGGACTAGCGTTGAGAGCGGGGAGCTGTTTTTT. This codes for CASSLVRTSVESGELFF.